This T cell receptor (beta chain) is drawn from a study of T cell changes during pregnancy in multiple sclerosis. V dropped 7 bases and J dropped 5 bases, with 11 bases sitting between them. Germline values: CDR1 WSHSY, CDR2 SAAADI. CDR3 size: 12 residues. Measured with immunoSEQ multiplex PCR; TCRdb has only the in-frame clones, and not every one. The table records around 34,000 clones, 90% of them present only once. This chain uses TRBV10-2 with TRBJ1-1; D is unclear. This clonotype originated in a female donor with multiple sclerosis, enrolled in a pregnancy study. The sequenced sample was CD8+ T cells from peripheral blood mononuclear cells, obtained before pregnancy. CDR3 sequence: CASTPGETEAFF. The CDR3 DNA reads TGCGCCAGCACCCCGGGTGAAACTGAAGCTTTCTTT.